A single sample gave rise to the 2 T cell receptor beta chains below, sequenced in a study of blood T cell repertoires in COVID-19. TCRdb's table, derived via immunoSEQ multiplex PCR, lists solely in-frame clones and lacks some. Here the sample spans some 200,000 clones, over 80% being singletons. The sequenced sample was peripheral blood. These receptors were taken from a man aged 55-75 years with COVID-19, enrolled during active disease.

The chain combines TRBV5-1 with TRBJ1-1; perhaps TRBD1 as D (5 bases). V lost 2 bases and J lost 6, with 20 bases in between. CDR3 size: 16 residues. In germline, CDR1 is SGHRS, CDR2 YFSETQ. The CDR3 sequence is CASSFQGGIRSAEAFF. The CDR3 nucleotides are TGCGCCAGCAGCTTCCAGGGTGGAATCAGGAGCGCTGAAGCTTTCTTT.

The table lists this clone with a few counts. V is TRBV24-1 and J is TRBJ2-2; possible D gene TRBD1, 5 bases. Per the germline V gene, CDR1 is KGHDR and CDR2 is SFDVKD. This CDR3 contains 13 residues. V was trimmed by 11 bases and J by 3 bases, leaving 12 bases between them. The CDR3 region is CARWKGDTGELFF. DNA for the CDR3: TGTGCCAGGTGGAAAGGGGACACCGGGGAGCTGTTTTTT.